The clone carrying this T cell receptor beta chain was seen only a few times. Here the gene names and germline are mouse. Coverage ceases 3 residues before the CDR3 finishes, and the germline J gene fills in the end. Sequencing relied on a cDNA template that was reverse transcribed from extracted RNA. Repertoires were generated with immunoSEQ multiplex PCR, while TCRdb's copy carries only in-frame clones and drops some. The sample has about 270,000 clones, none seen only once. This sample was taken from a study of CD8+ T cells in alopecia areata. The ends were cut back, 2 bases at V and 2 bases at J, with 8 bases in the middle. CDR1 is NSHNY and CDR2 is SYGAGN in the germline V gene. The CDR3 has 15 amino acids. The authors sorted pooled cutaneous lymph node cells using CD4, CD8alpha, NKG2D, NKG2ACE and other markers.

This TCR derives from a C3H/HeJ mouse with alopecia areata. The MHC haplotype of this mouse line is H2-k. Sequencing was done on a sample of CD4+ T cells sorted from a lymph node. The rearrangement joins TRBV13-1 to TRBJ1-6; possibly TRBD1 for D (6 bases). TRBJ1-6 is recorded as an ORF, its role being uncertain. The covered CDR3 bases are TGTGCCAGCAGTGAGGCAGGGGCCTATAATTCGCCC. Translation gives CASSEAGAYNSP. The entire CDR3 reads CASSEAGAYNSPLYF.